The clone carrying this T cell receptor (beta chain) was seen a handful of times. As yet, its antigen is unknown. The germline V gene encodes CDR1 MNHEY and CDR2 SVGEGT. Deletions cut 2 bases from V and 5 bases from J, with 8 bases between. This CDR3 contains 13 residues. These data originate in a study of CD8 T cells in ankylosing spondylitis. Study-level findings and limits: Disease-linked clones were reportedly significantly enriched in matched ankylosing spondylitis synovial fluid. Seven to nine highly homologous variants formed a TCR beta motif that appeared characteristic of ankylosing spondylitis blood. Clones linked to disease, bearing a CD8+ phenotype, were relatively rare in peripheral blood.

The authors made TCR beta libraries by quantitative 5'-RACE with molecular barcodes. MiXCR, run by TCRdb on the 5' RACE reads, gives a single entry per CDR3 protein. The top ten clones hold about 15% of a sample with fewer than 400,000 distinct CDR3 sequences, 8% of them seen once. J is TRBJ2-3 and V is TRBV6-2 or TRBV6-3, with D possibly being TRBD2 (6 bases). The sequenced sample was blood, either unsorted or a sorted T cell fraction (not recorded which). The sequence derives from a male donor with ankylosing spondylitis. For the CDR3, the DNA is TGTGCCAGCAGTTACGCGGGACTAGATACGCAGTATTTT. This gives the protein CASSYAGLDTQYF.